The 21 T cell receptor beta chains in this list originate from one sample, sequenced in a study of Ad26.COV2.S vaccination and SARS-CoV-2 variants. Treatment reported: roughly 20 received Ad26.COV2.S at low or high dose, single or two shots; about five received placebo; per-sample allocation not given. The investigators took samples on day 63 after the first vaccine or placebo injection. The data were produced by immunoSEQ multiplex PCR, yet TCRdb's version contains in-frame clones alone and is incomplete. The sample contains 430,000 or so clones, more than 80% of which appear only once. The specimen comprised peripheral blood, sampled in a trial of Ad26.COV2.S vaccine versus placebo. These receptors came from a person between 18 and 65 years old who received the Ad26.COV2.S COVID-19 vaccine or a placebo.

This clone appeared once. The CDR3 loop reads CASSRSVGPFGYTF. CDR3 bases: TGTGCCAGCAGTCGATCCGTTGGGCCCTTTGGCTACACCTTC. The chain carries TRBV28 and TRBJ1-2; no clear D gene. The V end lost 5 bases, the J end lost 7 bases, and 17 bases lay between the germline ends. In germline, CDR1 is MDHEN, CDR2 SYDVKM. The CDR3 contains 14 residues.

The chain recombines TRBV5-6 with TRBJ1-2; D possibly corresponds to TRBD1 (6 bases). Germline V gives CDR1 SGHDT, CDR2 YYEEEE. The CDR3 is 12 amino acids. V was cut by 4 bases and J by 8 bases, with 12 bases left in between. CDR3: CASSIYREGYTF. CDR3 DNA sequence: TGTGCCAGCAGCATTTACAGGGAGGGCTACACCTTC.

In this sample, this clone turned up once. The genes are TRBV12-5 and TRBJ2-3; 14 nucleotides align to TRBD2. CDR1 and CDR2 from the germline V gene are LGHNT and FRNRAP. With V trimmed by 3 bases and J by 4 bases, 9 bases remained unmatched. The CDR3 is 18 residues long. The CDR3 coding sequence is TGTGCTAGTGGTTTCATTGCCGGGACTAGCGGGAGTTCAGATACGCAGTATTTT. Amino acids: CASGFIAGTSGSSDTQYF.

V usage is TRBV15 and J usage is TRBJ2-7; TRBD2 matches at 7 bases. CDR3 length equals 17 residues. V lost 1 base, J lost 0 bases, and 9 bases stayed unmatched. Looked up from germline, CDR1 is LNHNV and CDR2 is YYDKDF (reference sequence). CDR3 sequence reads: CATSRAVSSGSSYEQYF. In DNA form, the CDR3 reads TGTGCCACCAGCAGAGCCGTTTCTAGCGGTAGCTCCTACGAGCAGTACTTC.

CDR3 nucleotides: TGTGCCAGCAGGACGACAGGCCTGAACACTGAAGCTTTCTTT. Protein: CASRTTGLNTEAFF. The chain employs TRBV28 and TRBJ1-1; TRBD1 might be the D (6 bases). V was shortened by 6 bases and J by 0 bases, with 11 bases between the two germline ends. Per germline, CDR1 MDHEN and CDR2 SYDVKM. The CDR3 sequence is 14 residues long.

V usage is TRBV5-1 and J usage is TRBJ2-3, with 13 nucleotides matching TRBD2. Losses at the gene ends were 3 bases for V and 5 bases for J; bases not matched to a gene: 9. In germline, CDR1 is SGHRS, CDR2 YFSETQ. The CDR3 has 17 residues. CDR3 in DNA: TGCGCCAGCAGCTCTCGACTAGCGGGAGGATATGGAGATACGCAGTATTTT. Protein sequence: CASSSRLAGGYGDTQYF.

CDR3 coding DNA: TGCAGCGTGGTCGATCGGGAGTATGAGCAGTTCTTC. This translates into CSVVDREYEQFF. The V call is TRBV29-1, the J call TRBJ2-1; a weak D match, TRBD2 (6 bases). This CDR3 has 12 amino acids. Trimming pared 6 bases from V and 8 bases from J, leaving 14 bases between. The germline CDR1 and CDR2 sequences are SQVTM and ANQGSEA.

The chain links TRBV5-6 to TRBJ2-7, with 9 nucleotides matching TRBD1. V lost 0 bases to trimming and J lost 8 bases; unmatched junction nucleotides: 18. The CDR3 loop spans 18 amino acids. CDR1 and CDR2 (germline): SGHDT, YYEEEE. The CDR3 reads CASSLARGQGFLRTKQYF. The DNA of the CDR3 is TGTGCCAGCAGCTTGGCCCGGGGACAGGGTTTTCTAAGGACCAAGCAGTACTTC.

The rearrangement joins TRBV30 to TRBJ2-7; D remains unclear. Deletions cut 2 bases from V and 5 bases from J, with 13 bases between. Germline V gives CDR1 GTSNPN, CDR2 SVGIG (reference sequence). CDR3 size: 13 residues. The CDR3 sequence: CAWSSSNFHEQYF. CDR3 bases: TGTGCCTGGAGTTCTAGTAACTTCCACGAGCAGTACTTC.

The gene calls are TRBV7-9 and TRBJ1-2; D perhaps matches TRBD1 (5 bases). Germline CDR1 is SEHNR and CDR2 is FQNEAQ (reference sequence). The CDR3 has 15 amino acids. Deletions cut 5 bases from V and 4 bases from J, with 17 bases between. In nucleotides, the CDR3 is TGTGCCAGCAGCATCGAAACAGGAGTCAGCTATGGCTACACCTTC. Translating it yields CASSIETGVSYGYTF.

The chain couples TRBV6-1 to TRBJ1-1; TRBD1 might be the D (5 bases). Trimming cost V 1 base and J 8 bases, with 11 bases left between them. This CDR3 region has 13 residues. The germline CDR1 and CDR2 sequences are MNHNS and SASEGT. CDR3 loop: CASSEVSRDEAFF. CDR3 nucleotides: TGTGCCAGCAGTGAAGTTTCAAGGGACGAAGCTTTCTTT.

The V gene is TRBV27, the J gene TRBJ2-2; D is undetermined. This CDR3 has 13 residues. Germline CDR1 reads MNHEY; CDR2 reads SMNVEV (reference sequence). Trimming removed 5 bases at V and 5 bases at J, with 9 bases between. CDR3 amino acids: CASSVTRTGELFF. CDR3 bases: TGTGCCAGCAGTGTCACGAGAACCGGGGAGCTGTTTTTT.

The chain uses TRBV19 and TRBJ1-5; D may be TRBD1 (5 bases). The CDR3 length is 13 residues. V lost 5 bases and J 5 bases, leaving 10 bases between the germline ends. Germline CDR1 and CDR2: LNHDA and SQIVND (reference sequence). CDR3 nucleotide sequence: TGTGCCAGTAGTTTGGGACCGGATCAGCCCCAGCATTTT. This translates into CASSLGPDQPQHF.

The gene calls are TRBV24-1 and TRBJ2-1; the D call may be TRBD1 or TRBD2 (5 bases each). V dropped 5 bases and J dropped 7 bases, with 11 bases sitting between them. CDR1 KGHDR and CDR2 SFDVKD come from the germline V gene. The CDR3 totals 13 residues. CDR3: CATSVGWGNEQFF. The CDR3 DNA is TGTGCCACCAGTGTCGGATGGGGGAATGAGCAGTTCTTC.

CDR3 amino acids: CASSISTGIVSPLHF. CDR3 bases: TGTGCCAGCAGCATAAGTACAGGGATCGTATCACCCCTCCACTTT. This rearrangement joins TRBV7-8 to TRBJ1-6; TRBD1 might be the D (6 bases). Trimming cost V 5 bases and J 10 bases, with 18 bases left between them. The CDR3 is 15 amino acids. CDR1 is SGHVS and CDR2 is FQNEAQ in the germline V gene.

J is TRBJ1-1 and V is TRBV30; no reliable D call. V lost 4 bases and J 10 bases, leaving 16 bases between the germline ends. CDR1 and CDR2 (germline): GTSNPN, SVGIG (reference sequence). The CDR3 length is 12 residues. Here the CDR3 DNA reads TGTGCCTGGACTCCTGGTGAAGGGAGAGCTTTCTTT. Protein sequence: CAWTPGEGRAFF.

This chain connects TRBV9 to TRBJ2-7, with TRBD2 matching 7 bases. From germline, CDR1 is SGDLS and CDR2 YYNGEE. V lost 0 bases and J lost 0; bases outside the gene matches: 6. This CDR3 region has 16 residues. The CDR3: CASSVGSSGSSYEQYF. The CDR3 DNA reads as TGTGCCAGCAGCGTAGGTTCTAGCGGCAGCTCCTACGAGCAGTACTTC.

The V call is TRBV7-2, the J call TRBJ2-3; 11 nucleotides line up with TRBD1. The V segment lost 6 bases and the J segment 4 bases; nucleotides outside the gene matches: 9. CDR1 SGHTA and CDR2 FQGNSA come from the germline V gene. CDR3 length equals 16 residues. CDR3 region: CASRHRPGQGADTQYF. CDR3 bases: TGTGCCAGCAGACATCGACCGGGACAGGGGGCAGATACGCAGTATTTT.

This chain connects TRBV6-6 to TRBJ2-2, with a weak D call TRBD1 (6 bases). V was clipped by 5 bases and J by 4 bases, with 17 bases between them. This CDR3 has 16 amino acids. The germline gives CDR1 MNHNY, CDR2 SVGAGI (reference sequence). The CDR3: CASSPAGQGSTGELFF. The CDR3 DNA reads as TGTGCCAGCAGTCCCGCGGGCCAGGGGAGCACCGGGGAGCTGTTTTTT.

The CDR3 loop is CASGPGGSSYNEQFF. The CDR3 DNA is TGCGCCAGCGGGCCTGGCGGGAGCTCCTACAATGAGCAGTTCTTC. The chain carries TRBV5-1 and TRBJ2-1; TRBD2 agrees at 7 bases. The CDR3 has 15 amino acids. The V gene end was trimmed by 7 bases and the J gene end by 0 bases; junction bases not matched to a gene: 7. Looked up from germline, CDR1 is SGHRS and CDR2 is YFSETQ.

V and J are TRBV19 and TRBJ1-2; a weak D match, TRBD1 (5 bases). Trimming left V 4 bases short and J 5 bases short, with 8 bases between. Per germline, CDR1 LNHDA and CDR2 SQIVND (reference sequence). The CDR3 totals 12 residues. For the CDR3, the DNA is TGTGCCAGTAGTAGGGACGGATATGGCTACACCTTC. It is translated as CASSRDGYGYTF.